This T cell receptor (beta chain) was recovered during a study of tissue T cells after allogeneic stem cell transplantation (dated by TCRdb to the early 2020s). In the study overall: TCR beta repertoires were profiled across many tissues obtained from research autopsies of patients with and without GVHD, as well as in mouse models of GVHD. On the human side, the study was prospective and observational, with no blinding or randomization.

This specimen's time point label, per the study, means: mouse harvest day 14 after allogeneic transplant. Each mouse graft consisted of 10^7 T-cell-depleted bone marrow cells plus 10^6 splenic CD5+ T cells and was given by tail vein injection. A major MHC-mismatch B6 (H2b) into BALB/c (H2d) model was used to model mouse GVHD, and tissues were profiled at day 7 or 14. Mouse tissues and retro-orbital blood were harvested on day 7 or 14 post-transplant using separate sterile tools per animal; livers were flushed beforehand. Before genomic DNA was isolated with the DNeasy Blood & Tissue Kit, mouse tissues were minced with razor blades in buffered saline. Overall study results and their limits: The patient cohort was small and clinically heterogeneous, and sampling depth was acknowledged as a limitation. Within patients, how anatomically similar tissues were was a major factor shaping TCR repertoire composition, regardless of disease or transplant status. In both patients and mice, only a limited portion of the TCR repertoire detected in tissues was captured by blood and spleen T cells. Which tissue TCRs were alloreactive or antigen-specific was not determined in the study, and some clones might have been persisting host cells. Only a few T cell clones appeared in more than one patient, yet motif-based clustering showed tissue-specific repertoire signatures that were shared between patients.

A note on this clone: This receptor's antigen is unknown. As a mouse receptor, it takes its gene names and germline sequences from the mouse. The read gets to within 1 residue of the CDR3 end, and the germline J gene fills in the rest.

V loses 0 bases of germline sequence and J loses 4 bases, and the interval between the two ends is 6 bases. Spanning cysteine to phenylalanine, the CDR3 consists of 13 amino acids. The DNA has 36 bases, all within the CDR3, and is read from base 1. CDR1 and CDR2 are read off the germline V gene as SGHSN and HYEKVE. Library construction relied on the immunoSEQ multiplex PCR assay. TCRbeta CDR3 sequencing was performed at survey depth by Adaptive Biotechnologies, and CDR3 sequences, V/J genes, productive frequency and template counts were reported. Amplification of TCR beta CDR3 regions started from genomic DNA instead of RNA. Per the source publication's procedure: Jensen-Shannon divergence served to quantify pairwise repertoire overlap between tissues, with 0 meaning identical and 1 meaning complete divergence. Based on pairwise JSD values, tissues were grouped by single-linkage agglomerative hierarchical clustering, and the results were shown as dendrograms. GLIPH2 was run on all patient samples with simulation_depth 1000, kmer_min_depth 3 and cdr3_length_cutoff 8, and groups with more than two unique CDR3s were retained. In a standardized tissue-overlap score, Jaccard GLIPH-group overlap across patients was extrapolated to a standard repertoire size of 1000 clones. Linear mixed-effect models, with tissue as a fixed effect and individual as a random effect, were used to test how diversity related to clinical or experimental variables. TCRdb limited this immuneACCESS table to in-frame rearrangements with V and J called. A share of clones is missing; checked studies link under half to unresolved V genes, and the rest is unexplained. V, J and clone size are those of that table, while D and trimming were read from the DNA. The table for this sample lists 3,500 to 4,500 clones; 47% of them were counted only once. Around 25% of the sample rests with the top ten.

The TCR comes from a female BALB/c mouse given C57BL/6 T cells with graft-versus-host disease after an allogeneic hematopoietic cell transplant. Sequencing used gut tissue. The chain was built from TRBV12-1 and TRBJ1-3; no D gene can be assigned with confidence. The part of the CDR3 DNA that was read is TGTGCCAGCTCTCTCGATCCAGGAAATACGCTCTAT. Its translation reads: CASSLDPGNTLY. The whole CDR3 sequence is CASSLDPGNTLYF.